This T cell receptor (beta chain) was found in a study of blood T cell repertoires in COVID-19. With 1 base removed from V and 6 bases from J, the gap between germline ends came to 8 bases. CDR1 and CDR2 (germline): ENHRY, SYGVKD. There are 13 residues in the CDR3. Original analysis: Reference gene primer amplification gave nucleated cell count estimates. Some clones are missing from TCRdb's copy, which holds only in-frame ones; the method was immunoSEQ multiplex PCR. Clonal size and the V and J genes are those of that table, whereas D and trimming came from the DNA. The sample has a few hundred thousand clones; approximately 82% are singletons.

Sequencing used peripheral blood. The V call is TRBV10-3, the J call TRBJ2-3; D gene unclear. This receptor was obtained from a woman between 40 and 50 years old who had recovered from COVID-19. CDR3 residues: CAISEWKEDTQYF. CDR3 bases: TGTGCCATCAGTGAGTGGAAGGAGGATACGCAGTATTTT.